The 9 T cell receptor beta chains below were found in one sample sequenced in a study of neurological immune-mediated disorders. TCRdb itself ran the 5' RACE reads through MiXCR, one entry per CDR3 protein. This table holds roughly 120,000 distinct CDR3 sequences, more than 2.5% found once. Material: PBMCs. The source of these receptors is a woman aged 30 to 39 with multiple sclerosis.

This clonotype has at least ten counts. This chain uses TRBV20-1 with TRBJ1-2, with D perhaps TRBD1 (6 bases). Looked up from germline, CDR1 is DFQATT and CDR2 is SNEGSKA (reference sequence). Trimming removed 3 bases from V and 2 bases from J, with 13 bases in between. The CDR3 runs to 14 residues. This CDR3 reads CSARVPGVNYGYTF. The CDR3 DNA follows: TGCAGTGCTAGGGTCCCAGGGGTAAACTATGGCTACACCTTC.

The chain is built from TRBV5-1 and TRBJ1-3, with D perhaps TRBD1 (5 bases). This CDR3 region has 15 residues. Between the trimmed V and J ends, which lost 4 bases and 0 bases, there was a span of 11 bases. Germline V gene data show CDR1 as SGHRS and CDR2 as YFSETQ. CDR3 in DNA: TGCGCCAGCAGCCCAGGGTCGGACTCTGGAAACACCATATATTTT. It yields the protein CASSPGSDSGNTIYF.

This clonotype has at least ten counts. CDR3 loop: CASSQGQGAINEKLFF. In nucleotides, the CDR3 is TGCGCCAGCAGCCAGGGACAGGGGGCGATTAATGAAAAACTGTTTTTT. The chain joins TRBV4-1 to TRBJ1-4; 12 positions match TRBD1. J gave up 4 bases and V 3 bases, and 3 bases lay outside the gene matches. Germline values: CDR1 MGHRA, CDR2 YSYEKL. This CDR3 contains 16 residues.

This clonotype has at least ten counts. The J gene is TRBJ1-2, the V gene TRBV4-3; 10 nucleotides match TRBD1. This CDR3 comprises 15 residues. J was trimmed by 4 bases and V by 3 bases; bases with no gene match: 5. CDR1 LGHNA and CDR2 YSLEER come from the germline V gene. The chain's CDR3 is CASSQGRTGGYGYTF. Here the CDR3 DNA reads TGCGCCAGCAGCCAGGGGAGGACAGGGGGCTATGGCTACACCTTC.

This clonotype showed up many times. The chain combines TRBV5-1 with TRBJ2-5, with D unclear. This CDR3 contains 13 residues. CDR1 is SGHRS and CDR2 is YFSETQ in the germline V gene. Trimming shortened V by 4 bases and J by 5 bases, and 12 bases separated the two germline ends. In nucleotides, the CDR3 is TGCGCCAGCAGCATAGGGCCCCGGGAGACCCAGTACTTC. This codes for CASSIGPRETQYF.

The J gene is TRBJ1-1, the V gene TRBV5-6; tentatively, D is TRBD1 (5 bases). Trimming pared 4 bases from V and 3 bases from J, leaving 16 bases between. The length of the CDR3 is 15 residues. Germline V gene lookup returns CDR1 SGHDT and CDR2 YYEEEE. The CDR3 nucleotides read TGTGCCAGCAGCCCTTTGGCGGGGGAGGACACTGAAGCTTTCTTT. Amino acid sequence: CASSPLAGEDTEAFF.

This clonotype showed up many times. This chain links TRBV5-6 with TRBJ1-2; D gene ambiguous. Per germline, CDR1 SGHDT and CDR2 YYEEEE. V gave up 2 bases and J gave up 5 bases, with 13 bases separating them. The length of the CDR3 is 14 residues. CDR3 in amino acids: CASSFSSLAYGYTF. The CDR3 DNA sequence: TGTGCCAGCAGCTTTTCTTCACTGGCGTATGGCTACACCTTC.

V and J are TRBV7-6 and TRBJ2-5; D possibly corresponds to TRBD1 (6 bases). Between the trimmed V and J ends, which lost 5 bases and 4 bases, there was a span of 14 bases. The length of the CDR3 is 14 residues. Germline V gene lookup returns CDR1 SGHVS and CDR2 FNYEAQ. The DNA for the CDR3 is TGTGCCAGCAGCCGAACAGGGAAGGGAGAGACCCAGTACTTC. Amino acid sequence: CASSRTGKGETQYF. The variable domain in full, with the rest retrieved from reference TRBV7-6 and TRBJ2-5, is GAGVSQSPRYKVTKRGQDVALRCDPISGHVSLYWYRQALGQGPEFLTYFNYEAQQDKSGLPNDRFSAERPEGSISTLTIQRTEQRDSAMYRCASSRTGKGETQYFGPGTRLLVL.

This clonotype has ten or more counts. The chain carries TRBV5-6 and TRBJ1-1; D is perhaps TRBD1 (5 bases). Germline loops: CDR1 SGHDT, CDR2 YYEEEE. Trimming stripped 5 bases from V and 5 bases from J, with 13 bases between. The CDR3 spans 13 residues. Here the CDR3 DNA reads TGTGCCAGCAGTATTACCGGGGGGACTGAAGCTTTCTTT. Its protein product is CASSITGGTEAFF.